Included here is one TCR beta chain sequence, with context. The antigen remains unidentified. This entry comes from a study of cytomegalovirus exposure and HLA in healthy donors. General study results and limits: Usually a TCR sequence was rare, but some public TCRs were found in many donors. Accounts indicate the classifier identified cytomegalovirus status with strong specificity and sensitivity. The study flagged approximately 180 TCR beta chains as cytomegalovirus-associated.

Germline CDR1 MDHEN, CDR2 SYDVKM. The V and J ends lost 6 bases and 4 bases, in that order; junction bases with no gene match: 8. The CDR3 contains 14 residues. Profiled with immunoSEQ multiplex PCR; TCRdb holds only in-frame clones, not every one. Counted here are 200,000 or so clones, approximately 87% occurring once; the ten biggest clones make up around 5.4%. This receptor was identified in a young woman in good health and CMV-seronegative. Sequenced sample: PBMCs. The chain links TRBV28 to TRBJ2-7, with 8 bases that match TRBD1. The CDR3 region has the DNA TGTGCCAGCAGCAAGAGACAGGGGCTTTACGAGCAGTACTTC. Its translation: CASSKRQGLYEQYF.